This TCR beta chain originates from a study of T cell repertoires in cytomegalovirus infection (dated by TCRdb to between 2017 and 2020). In terms of the full investigation: The peptide stimulations were aimed at well-studied HLA-B-restricted epitopes as well as recently identified HLA-C-restricted CMV epitopes, whose presentation resists viral immunomodulation. Because public TCR beta signatures pointed to carriage of CMV infection together with the matching HLA type, the HLA type of each donor mattered for the analysis. Broad study findings and their caveats: Carriers of CMV infection plus the relevant HLA type were discriminated by the cumulative frequency of public TCR beta family members in the study cohort and in an independent roughly 380-donor cohort. The ex vivo response was dominated by HLA-C-restricted CMV-specific TCR beta clonotypes, and the single most frequent clonotype in two of eight donors was supplied by these HLA-C-restricted clonotypes.

The CDR3 runs 18 residues from the cysteine to the phenylalanine. The read is trimmed to its CDR3 DNA, 54 bases read in frame from base 1. Relative to germline, V is missing 5 bases and J is missing 0 bases, with 11 bases of the junction outside any gene match. According to the germline V gene (reference sequence), CDR1 reads SEHNR and CDR2 reads FQNEAQ. Sequencing used an Illumina HiSeq 1500. Through fastp at Q25 and MiXCR, TCRdb rebuilt clones from the public reads, retaining in-frame beta chains. Rows are unified per CDR3 protein, each entry keeping the most common DNA and genes. The sample table records some 940,000 distinct CDR3 sequences; roughly 30% of these occur just once. The top ten hold around 15% of the sample. This specimen's treatment or condition label, per the study, means: in vitro stimulation with specific CMV peptide epitopes to enrich CMV-specific T cells. This clonotype has more than one count but fewer than ten. Its antigen remains unidentified. Base qualities are not provided; no much larger clone lies one nucleotide away.

The chain is made from TRBV7-9 and TRBJ1-2; 11 junctional bases match TRBD1. The source of this sequence is a human donor in good health (CMV status not recorded). Some clones in this sample may be carry-over from other donors' samples. Sequences were derived from cultured CD8+ T cells from PBMCs, sampled from culture after CMV antigen stimulation. The encoded CDR3 is CASSPSRTGGSANYGYTF. The nucleotide sequence reads TGTGCCAGCAGCCCAAGTAGGACAGGGGGCTCAGCTAACTATGGCTACACCTTC. Beyond the CDR3, the reference TRBV7-9 and TRBJ1-2 genes provide the residues; the full variable domain reads: DTGVSQNPRHKITKRGQNVTFRCDPISEHNRLYWYRQTLGQGPEFLTYFQNEAQLEKSRLLSDRFSAERPKGSFSTLEIQRTEQGDSAMYLCASSPSRTGGSANYGYTFGSGTRLTVV.